This TCR beta chain comes out of a study of blood T cell repertoires in COVID-19. V was shortened by 6 bases and J by 4 bases, with 7 bases between the two germline ends. From germline, CDR1 is MDHEN and CDR2 SYDVKM. The length of the CDR3 is 12 residues. Repertoires were generated with immunoSEQ multiplex PCR, while TCRdb's copy carries only in-frame clones and drops some. The data contain around 300,000 clones, 87% of them singletons. This chain joins TRBV28 and TRBJ1-5, with D perhaps TRBD1 (5 bases). The sequenced sample was PBMCs or T cells enriched from blood (not recorded which). This TCR derives from a woman in her 40s who had recovered from COVID-19. The CDR3 here is CASRSGNQPQHF. The CDR3 DNA is TGTGCCAGCAGGTCAGGGAATCAGCCCCAGCATTTT.